The clone carrying this TCR beta chain was detected ten times or more. Its matching antigen is unknown. These data come from a study of breast tumors, draining lymph nodes, adjacent tissues. The CDR3 length is 11 residues. Per germline, CDR1 SNHLY and CDR2 FYNNEI. V was shortened by 5 bases and J by 2 bases, with 2 bases between the two germline ends. General study results and limits: Tumor and nontumor repertoires were significantly more similar in luminal-like than in basal-like breast cancer. Tumor T cell lymph node origin was a supported hypothesis, not proven. The data were judged consistent with most tumor T cells coming from lymph node and expanding in tumor. Compared with lymph nodes, tumors were less diverse; compared with nontumor tissue, more.

TCRdb reprocessed the multiplex PCR reads with MiXCR, giving one entry per CDR3 protein. The sample consists of over 15,000 distinct CDR3 sequences, around half of them appearing once. The receptor was derived from a female donor with breast cancer. Some clones in this sample may be carry-over from other donors' samples. Sample: tumor-adjacent breast tissue. The V gene is TRBV2, the J gene TRBJ2-3, with D hard to call. The CDR3 spells CASSFTDTQYF. DNA of the CDR3: TGTGCCAGCAGTTTCACAGATACGCAGTATTTT.